This T cell receptor (beta chain) is from a study of cytomegalovirus exposure and HLA in healthy donors. The V end lost 5 bases, the J end lost 6 bases, and 14 bases lay between the germline ends. The V gene's germline CDR1 is SGHVS and CDR2 FQNEAQ. The CDR3 is made up of 14 amino acids. A multiplex PCR was run with 60 Vbeta primers and 13 Jbeta primers. Profiling relied on immunoSEQ multiplex PCR, and the TCRdb table lists in-frame clones only, not all of them. The table shows tens of thousands of clones, with about two thirds occurring only once. This clone was seen a single time. The origin of this receptor is a man between 60 and 70 years old in good health and CMV-seronegative. The sample consisted of PBMCs. This rearrangement joins TRBV7-8 to TRBJ2-1; D may be TRBD2 (5 bases). CDR3 nucleotide sequence: TGTGCCAGCAGCCCTCGGACGCGGGCCAATGAGCAGTTCTTC. Amino acids: CASSPRTRANEQFF.